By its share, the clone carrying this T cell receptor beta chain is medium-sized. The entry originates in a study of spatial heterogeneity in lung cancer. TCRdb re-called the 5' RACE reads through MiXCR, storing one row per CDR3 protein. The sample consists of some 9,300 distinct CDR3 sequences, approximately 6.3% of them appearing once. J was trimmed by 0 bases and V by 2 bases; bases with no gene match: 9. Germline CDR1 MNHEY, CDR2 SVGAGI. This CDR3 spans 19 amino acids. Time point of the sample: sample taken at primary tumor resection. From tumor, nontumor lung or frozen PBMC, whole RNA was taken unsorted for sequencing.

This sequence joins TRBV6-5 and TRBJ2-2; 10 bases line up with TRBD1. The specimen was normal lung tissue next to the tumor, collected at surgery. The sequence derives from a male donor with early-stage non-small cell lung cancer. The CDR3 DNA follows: TGTGCCAGCAGTTACAGGGACAGGGGCCCAGATACGAACACCGGGGAGCTGTTTTTT. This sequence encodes CASSYRDRGPDTNTGELFF.